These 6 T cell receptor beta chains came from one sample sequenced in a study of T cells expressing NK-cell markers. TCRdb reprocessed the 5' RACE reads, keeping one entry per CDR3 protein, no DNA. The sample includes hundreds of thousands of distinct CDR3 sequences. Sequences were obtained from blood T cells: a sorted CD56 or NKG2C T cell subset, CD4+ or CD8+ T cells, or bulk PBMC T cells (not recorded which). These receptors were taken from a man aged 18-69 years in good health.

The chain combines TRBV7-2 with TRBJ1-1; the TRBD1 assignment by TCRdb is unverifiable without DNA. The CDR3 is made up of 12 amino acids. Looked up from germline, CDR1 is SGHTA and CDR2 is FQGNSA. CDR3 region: CASSPQGAQAFF.

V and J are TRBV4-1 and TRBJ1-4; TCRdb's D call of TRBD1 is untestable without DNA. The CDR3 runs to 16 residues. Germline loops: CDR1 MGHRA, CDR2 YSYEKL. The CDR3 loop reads CASSPTGGQAREKLFF.

CDR3 loop: CASSLTGQGTDTQYF. The chain has TRBV2 and TRBJ2-3; TCRdb reports TRBD1, a call that lacks DNA to check it against. The CDR3 is 15 amino acids. Germline CDR1 reads SNHLY; CDR2 reads FYNNEI.

CDR3 loop: CASSPFEEGRVCGELFF. This rearrangement joins TRBV7-3 to TRBJ2-2; the TCRdb call, TRBD2, lacks DNA for checking. This CDR3 contains 17 residues. From germline, CDR1 is SGHTA and CDR2 FQGTGA.

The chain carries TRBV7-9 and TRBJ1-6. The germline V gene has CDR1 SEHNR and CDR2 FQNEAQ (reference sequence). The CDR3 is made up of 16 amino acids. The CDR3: CASSLAPAAGNSPLHF.

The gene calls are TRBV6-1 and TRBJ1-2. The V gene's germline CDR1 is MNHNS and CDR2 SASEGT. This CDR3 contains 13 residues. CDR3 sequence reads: CASKKGLNYGYTF.